The source of this TCR beta chain is a study of regulatory T cells in long-lasting Graves disease. Study-wide results and caveats: TRBV28 was favored in persistent disease, as were TRBJ1-2 and TRBJ2-5. Relative to new patients (around 1,000), persistent patients exhibited greater sharing of public clonotypes (2,741).

Time point defined: persistent/refractory GD, antithyroid drugs over 5 years with positive TRAb. PBMC-derived RNA was used for the TCR library. Construction of TCR beta libraries relied on iRepertoire HTBI primers and on Arm-PCR targeting CDR3 regions. TCRdb reprocessed the multiplex PCR reads via MiXCR and lists one record per CDR3 protein. The top ten clones hold approximately 15% of a sample with 430,000 or so distinct CDR3 sequences, over 20% of them seen once. Germline V gives CDR1 MDHEN, CDR2 SYDVKM. This CDR3 is 17 amino acids long. The V and J ends lost 4 bases and 3 bases, in that order; junction bases with no gene match: 13. This clonotype was observed many times. Its antigen remains unknown.

The chain carries TRBV28 and TRBJ2-3; 7 nucleotides agree with TRBD1. Sample: peripheral blood mononuclear cells (PBMCs), taken when the disease was refractory, from a patient treated with antithyroid drugs. The source is a female donor with Graves disease. CDR3 in DNA: TGTGCCAGCAGTTCTGGTCGGGCAGGGGGTAGTACAGATACGCAGTATTTT. Translated, it gives CASSSGRAGGSTDTQYF.